The clone carrying this T cell receptor (beta chain) is a singleton in its sample. The V gene's germline CDR1 is LNHDA and CDR2 SQIVND (reference sequence). CDR3 length: 14 amino acids. Trimming removed 5 bases at V and 4 bases at J, with 12 bases between. TCRdb's copy holds only in-frame clones and misses some; the assay was immunoSEQ multiplex PCR. The sample contains some 200,000 clones, about 93% of which appear only once. This record comes from a study of control samples from healthy donors and cancer patients. This chain joins TRBV19 and TRBJ1-3; D is unclear. The clonotype originates from a man in his forties or fifties in good health. Sequencing was done on a sample of blood. The CDR3 sequence is CASSPDFQGNTIYF. The CDR3 nucleotides are TGTGCCAGTAGTCCCGACTTCCAAGGAAACACCATATATTTT.